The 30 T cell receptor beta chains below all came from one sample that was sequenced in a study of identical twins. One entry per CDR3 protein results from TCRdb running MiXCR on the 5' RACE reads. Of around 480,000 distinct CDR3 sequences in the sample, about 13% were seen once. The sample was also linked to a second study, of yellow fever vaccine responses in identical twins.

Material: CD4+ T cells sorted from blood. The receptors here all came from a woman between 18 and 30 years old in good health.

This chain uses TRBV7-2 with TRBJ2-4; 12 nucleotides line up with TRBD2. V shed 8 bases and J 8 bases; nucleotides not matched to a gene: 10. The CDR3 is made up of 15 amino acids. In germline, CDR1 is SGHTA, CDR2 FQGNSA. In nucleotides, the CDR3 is TGTGCCAGCTCCCTAGCGGGGGGGCAGGGTGACATTCAGTACTTC. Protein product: CASSLAGGQGDIQYF.

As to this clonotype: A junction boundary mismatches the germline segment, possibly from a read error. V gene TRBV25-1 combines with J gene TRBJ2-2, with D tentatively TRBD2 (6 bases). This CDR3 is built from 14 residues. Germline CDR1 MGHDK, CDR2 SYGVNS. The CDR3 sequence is CAGSKFGGTGELFF. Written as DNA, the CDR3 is TGTGCCGGCAGCAAGTTCGGGGGAACCGGGGAGCTGTTTTTT.

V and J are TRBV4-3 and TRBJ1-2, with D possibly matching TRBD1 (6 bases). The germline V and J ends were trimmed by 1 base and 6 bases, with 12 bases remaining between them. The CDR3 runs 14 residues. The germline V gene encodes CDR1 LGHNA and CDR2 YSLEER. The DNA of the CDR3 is TGCGCCAGCAGCCAAGCGGGGGCCGCGGATGGCTACACCTTC. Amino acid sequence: CASSQAGAADGYTF.

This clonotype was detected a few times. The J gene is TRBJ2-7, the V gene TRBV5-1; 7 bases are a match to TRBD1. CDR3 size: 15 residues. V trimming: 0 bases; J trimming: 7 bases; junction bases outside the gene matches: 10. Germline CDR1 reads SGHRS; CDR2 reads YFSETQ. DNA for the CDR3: TGCGCCAGCAGCTTGGAGGTGACAGGGATTGGGGAGCAGTACTTC. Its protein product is CASSLEVTGIGEQYF.

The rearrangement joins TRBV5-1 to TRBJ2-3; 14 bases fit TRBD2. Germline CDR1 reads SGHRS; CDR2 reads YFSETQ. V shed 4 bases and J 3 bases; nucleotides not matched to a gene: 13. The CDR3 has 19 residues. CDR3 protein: CASSKGLAGVGFVTDTQYF. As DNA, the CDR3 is TGCGCCAGCAGCAAGGGACTAGCGGGAGTAGGGTTTGTTACAGATACGCAGTATTTT. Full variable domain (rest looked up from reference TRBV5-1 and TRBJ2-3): KAGVTQTPRYLIKTRGQQVTLSCSPISGHRSVSWYQQTPGQGLQFLFEYFSETQRNKGNFPGRFSGRQFSNSRSEMNVSTLELGDSALYLCASSKGLAGVGFVTDTQYFGPGTRLTVL.

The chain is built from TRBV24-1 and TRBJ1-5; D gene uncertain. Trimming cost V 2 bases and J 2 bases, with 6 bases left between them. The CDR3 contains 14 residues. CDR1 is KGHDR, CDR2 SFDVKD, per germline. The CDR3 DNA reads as TGTGCCACCAGTGATTCGGTGGGCAATCAGCCCCAGCATTTT. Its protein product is CATSDSVGNQPQHF.

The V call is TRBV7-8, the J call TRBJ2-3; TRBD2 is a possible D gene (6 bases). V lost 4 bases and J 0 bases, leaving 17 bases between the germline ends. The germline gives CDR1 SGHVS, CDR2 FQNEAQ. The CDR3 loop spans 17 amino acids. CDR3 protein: CASSSTGSTKSTDTQYF. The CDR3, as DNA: TGTGCCAGCAGCTCAACCGGGAGTACCAAAAGCACAGATACGCAGTATTTT.

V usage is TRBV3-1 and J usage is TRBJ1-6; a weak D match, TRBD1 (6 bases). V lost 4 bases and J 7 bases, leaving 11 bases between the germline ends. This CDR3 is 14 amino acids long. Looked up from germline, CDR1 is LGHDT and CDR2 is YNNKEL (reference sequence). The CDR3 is CASSRTQGNSPLHF. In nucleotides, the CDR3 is TGTGCCAGCAGCCGAACACAGGGAAATTCACCCCTCCACTTT.

In nucleotides, the CDR3 is TGTGCCAGCAGGAACAGGGGCTACGAGCAGTACTTC. Translation: CASRNRGYEQYF. The chain is built from TRBV12-3 or TRBV12-4 and TRBJ2-7; 7 nucleotides line up with TRBD1. V lost 6 bases and J lost 3; bases outside the gene matches: 2. The CDR3 spans 12 residues.

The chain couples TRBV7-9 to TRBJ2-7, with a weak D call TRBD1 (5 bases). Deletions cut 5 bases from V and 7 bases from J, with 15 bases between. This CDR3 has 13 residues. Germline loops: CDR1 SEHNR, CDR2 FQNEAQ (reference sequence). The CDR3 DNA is TGTGCCAGCAGCCTCAGAACAGGCCAGGAGCAGTACTTC. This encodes CASSLRTGQEQYF.

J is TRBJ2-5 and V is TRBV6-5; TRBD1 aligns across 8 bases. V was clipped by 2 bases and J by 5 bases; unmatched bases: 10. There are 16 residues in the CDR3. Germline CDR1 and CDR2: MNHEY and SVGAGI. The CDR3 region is CASSYLGTGRAETQYF. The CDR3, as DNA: TGTGCCAGCAGTTACCTAGGGACAGGACGGGCCGAGACCCAGTACTTC.

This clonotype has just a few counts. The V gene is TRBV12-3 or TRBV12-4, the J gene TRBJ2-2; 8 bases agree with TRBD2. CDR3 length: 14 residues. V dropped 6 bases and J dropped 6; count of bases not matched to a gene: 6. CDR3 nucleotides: TGTGCCAGCAGGCCGGGACTAGAAGCCGGGGAGCTGTTTTTT. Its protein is CASRPGLEAGELFF.

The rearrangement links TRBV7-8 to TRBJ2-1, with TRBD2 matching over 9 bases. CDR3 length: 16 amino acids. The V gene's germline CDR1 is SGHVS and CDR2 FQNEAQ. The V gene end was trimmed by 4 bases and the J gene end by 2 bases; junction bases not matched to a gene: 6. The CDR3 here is CASSSRGGVAYNEQFF. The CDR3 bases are TGTGCCAGCAGCTCGCGGGGGGGAGTGGCCTACAATGAGCAGTTCTTC.

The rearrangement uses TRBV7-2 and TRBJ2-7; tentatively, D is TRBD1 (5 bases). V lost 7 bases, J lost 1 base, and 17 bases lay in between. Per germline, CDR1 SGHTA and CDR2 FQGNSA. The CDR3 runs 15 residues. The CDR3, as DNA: TGTGCCAGCAAATTAGCTCAGGGAAATTCCTACGAGCAGTACTTC. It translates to CASKLAQGNSYEQYF.

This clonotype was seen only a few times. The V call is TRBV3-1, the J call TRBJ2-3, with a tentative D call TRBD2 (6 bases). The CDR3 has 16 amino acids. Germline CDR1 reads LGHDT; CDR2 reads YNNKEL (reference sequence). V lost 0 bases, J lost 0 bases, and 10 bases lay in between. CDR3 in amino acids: CASSQDLGTSTDTQYF. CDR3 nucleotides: TGTGCCAGCAGCCAAGATCTGGGGACTAGCACAGATACGCAGTATTTT.

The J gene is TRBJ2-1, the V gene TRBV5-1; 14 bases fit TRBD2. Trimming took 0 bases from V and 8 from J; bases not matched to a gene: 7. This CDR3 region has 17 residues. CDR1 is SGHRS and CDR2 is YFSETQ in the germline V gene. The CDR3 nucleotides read TGCGCCAGCAGCTTGGCCAGGGGGACTAGCGGGAGAGATGAGCAGTTCTTC. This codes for CASSLARGTSGRDEQFF.

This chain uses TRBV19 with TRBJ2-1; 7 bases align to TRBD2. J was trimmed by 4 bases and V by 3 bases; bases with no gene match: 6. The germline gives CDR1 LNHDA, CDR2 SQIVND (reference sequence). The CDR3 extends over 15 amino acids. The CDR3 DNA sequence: TGTGCCAGTAGTATGGGGGGGGACCAGTACAATGAGCAGTTCTTC. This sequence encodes CASSMGGDQYNEQFF.

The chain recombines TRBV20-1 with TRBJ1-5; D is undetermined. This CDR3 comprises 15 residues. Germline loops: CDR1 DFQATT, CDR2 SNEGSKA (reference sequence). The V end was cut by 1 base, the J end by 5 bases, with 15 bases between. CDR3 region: CSARVVEGVDQPQHF. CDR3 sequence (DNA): TGCAGTGCTAGAGTTGTGGAGGGAGTTGATCAGCCCCAGCATTTT.

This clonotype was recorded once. The CDR3 reads CASSLAGRSGANVLTF. In DNA, the CDR3 is TGTGCCAGCAGCTTAGCCGGGCGCTCTGGGGCCAACGTCCTGACTTTC. The chain combines TRBV11-2 with TRBJ2-6; D is unclear. V shed 1 base and J shed 0 bases, with 7 bases lying between them. The CDR3 consists of 16 residues. CDR1 and CDR2 from the germline V gene are SGHAT and FQNNGV.

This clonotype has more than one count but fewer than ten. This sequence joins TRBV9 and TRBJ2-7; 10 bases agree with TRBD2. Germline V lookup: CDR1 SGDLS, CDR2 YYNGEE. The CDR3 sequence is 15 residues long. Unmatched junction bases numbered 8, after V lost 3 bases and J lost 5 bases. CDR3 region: CASSAVGTSENEQYF. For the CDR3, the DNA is TGTGCCAGCAGCGCTGTCGGGACTAGCGAAAACGAGCAGTACTTC. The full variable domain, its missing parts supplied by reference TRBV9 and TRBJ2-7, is DSGVTQTPKHLITATGQRVTLRCSPRSGDLSVYWYQQSLDQGLQFLIQYYNGEERAKGNILERFSAQQFPDLHSELNLSSLELGDSALYFCASSAVGTSENEQYFGPGTRLTVT.

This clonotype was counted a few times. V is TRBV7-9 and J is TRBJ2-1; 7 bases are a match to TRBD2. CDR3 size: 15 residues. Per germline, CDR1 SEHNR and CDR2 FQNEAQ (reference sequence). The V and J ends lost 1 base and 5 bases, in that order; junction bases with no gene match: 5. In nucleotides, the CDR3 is TGTGCCAGCAGCTTAGGGGGCGGGAGAGACAATGAGCAGTTCTTC. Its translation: CASSLGGGRDNEQFF. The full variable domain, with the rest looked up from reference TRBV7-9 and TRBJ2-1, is DTGVSQNPRHKITKRGQNVTFRCDPISEHNRLYWYRQTLGQGPEFLTYFQNEAQLEKSRLLSDRFSAERPKGSFSTLEIQRTEQGDSAMYLCASSLGGGRDNEQFFGPGTRLTVL.

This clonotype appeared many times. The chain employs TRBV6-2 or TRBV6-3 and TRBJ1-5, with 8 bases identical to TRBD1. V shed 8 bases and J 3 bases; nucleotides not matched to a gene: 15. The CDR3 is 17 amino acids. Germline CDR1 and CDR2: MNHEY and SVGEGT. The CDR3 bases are TGTGCCAGCTATGGGATAATCCGACAGGGGACCAATCAGCCCCAGCATTTT. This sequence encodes CASYGIIRQGTNQPQHF.

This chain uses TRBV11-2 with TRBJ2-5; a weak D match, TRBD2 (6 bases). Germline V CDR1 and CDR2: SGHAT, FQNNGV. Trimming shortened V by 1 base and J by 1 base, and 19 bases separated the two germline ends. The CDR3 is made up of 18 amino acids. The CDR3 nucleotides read TGTGCCAGCAGCTTAGGCCCGTCTGGGCGGGGATTCCAAGAGACCCAGTACTTC. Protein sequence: CASSLGPSGRGFQETQYF.

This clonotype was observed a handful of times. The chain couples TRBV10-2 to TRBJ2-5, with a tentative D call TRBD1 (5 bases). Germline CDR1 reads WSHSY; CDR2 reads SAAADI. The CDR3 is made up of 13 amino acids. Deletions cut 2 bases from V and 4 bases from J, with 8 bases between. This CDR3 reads CASSEDSLETQYF. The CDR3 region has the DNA TGCGCCAGCAGTGAGGACAGCCTAGAGACCCAGTACTTC.

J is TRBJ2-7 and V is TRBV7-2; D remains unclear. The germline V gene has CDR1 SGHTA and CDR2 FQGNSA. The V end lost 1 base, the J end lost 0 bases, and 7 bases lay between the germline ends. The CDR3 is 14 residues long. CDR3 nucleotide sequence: TGTGCCAGCAGCTTAGACGCCTCCTCCTACGAGCAGTACTTC. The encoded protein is CASSLDASSYEQYF.

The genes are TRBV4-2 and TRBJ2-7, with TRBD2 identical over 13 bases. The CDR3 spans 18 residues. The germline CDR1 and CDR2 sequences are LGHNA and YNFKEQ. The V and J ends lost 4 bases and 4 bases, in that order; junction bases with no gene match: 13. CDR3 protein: CASSPGLAGKGVSYEQYF. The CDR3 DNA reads TGTGCCAGCAGCCCGGGACTAGCGGGGAAAGGTGTATCGTACGAGCAGTACTTC.

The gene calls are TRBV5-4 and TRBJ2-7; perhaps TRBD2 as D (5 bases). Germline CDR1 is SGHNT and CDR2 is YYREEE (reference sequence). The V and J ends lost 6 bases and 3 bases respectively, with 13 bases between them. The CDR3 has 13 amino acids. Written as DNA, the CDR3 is TGTGCCAGCACCCGAGGAGGAGGCTACGAGCAGTACTTC. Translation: CASTRGGGYEQYF.

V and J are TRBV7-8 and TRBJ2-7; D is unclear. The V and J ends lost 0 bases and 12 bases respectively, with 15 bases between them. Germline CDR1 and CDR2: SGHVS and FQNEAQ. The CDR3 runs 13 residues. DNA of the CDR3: TGTGCCAGCAGCTTAGCGTTGTCGGGTCCGAGGTACTTC. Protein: CASSLALSGPRYF.

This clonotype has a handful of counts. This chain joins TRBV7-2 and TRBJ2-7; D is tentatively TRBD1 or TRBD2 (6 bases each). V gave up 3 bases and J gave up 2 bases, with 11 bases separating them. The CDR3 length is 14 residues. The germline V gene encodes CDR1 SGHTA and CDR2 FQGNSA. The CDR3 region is CASSFGGQAYEQYF. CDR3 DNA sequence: TGTGCCAGCAGCTTCGGGGGCCAGGCCTACGAGCAGTACTTC.

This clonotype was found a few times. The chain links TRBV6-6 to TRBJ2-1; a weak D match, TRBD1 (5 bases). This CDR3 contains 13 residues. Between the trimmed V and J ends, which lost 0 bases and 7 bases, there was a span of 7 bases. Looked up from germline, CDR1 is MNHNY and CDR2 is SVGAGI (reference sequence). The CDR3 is CASSYSQGNEQFF. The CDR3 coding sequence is TGTGCCAGCAGTTACTCGCAGGGTAATGAGCAGTTCTTC.